Listed below are T cell receptor beta chains from one sample, sequenced in a study of PD-1 and CTLA-4 blockade in melanoma. The assay was immunoSEQ multiplex PCR, and TCRdb's table has in-frame clones only and misses some. The sample lists 15,000 to 20,000 clones, around 70% occurring once. Specimen: CD8+ T cells from peripheral blood, collected before anti-PD-1 treatment. These receptors all stem from a human donor with melanoma. Both conserved end residues are part of each CDR3. The D gene is left open where the match is weak. Clone sizes are given selectively: once, few, many, or a class where the clone is expanded.

-,-,TRBV4-1,TRBJ1-3,TGCGCCAGCAGCCAAGGACTCCGAGCCACCGTGTTGGGGAACACCATATATTTT,CASSQGLRATVLGNTIYF
-,TRBD1,TRBV19,TRBJ2-2,TGTGCCAGTACCCCGGGACAGGGATACACCGGGGAGCTGTTTTTT,CASTPGQGYTGELFF
medium-sized,-,TRBV6-5,TRBJ2-2,TGTGCCAGCAGGCCGCAGGGTCCGAACACCGGGGAGCTGTTTTTT,CASRPQGPNTGELFF
few,-,TRBV6-5,TRBJ2-6,TGTGCCAGCGGGATAGGGGTCTCTGGGGCCAACGTCCTGACTTTC,CASGIGVSGANVLTF
-,-,TRBV7-9,TRBJ1-5,TGTGCCAGCAGTTTCGGCGGGGATCGACAGCCCCAGCATTTT,CASSFGGDRQPQHF
once,-,TRBV18,TRBJ1-1,TGTGCCAGCTCACCCCTAGAGGGAATGGATACTGAAGCTTTCTTT,CASSPLEGMDTEAFF
-,-,TRBV28,TRBJ1-1,TGTGCCAGCAGTTTTCCGGGAATGAACACTGAAGCTTTCTTT,CASSFPGMNTEAFF
-,TRBD2,TRBV7-6,TRBJ2-1,TGTGCCAGCAGCTTAGCCTCCGCCGGCGGGGGATCCTACAATGAGCAGTTCTTC,CASSLASAGGGSYNEQFF
-,TRBD1,TRBV10-2,TRBJ2-7,TGCGCCAGCAGCCACGACGATGGGGGACAGGGGTTTCCCTACGAGCAGTACTTC,CASSHDDGGQGFPYEQYF
-,-,TRBV11-3,TRBJ2-7,TGTGCCAGCAGCGCCCCGGCGGGGAGCTCCTACGAGCAGTACTTC,CASSAPAGSSYEQYF
-,TRBD1,TRBV9,TRBJ1-6,TGTGCCAGCACCCTGGGACAGTCAAATTCACCCCTCCACTTT,CASTLGQSNSPLHF
-,-,TRBV6-4,TRBJ2-5,TGTGCCAGCAGCCGGGAATTACAAGAGACCCAGTACTTC,CASSRELQETQYF
-,-,TRBV11-3,TRBJ2-1,TGTGCCAGCAGCCCCCTAGGGGGAACGGGCGAGCAGTTCTTC,CASSPLGGTGEQFF
-,TRBD1,TRBV27,TRBJ1-1,TGTGCCAGCAGCCCAACAGGGGGCAAATGGACTGAAGCTTTCTTT,CASSPTGGKWTEAFF
-,TRBD2,TRBV27,TRBJ2-7,TGTGCCAGCAGTTTATTTACTAGCGGGAGTGGAGAGCAGTACTTC,CASSLFTSGSGEQYF
-,-,TRBV27,TRBJ1-5,TGTGCCAGCAGTTCAGGGCCAGGGGCAAGTAACAATCAGCCCCAGCATTTT,CASSSGPGASNNQPQHF